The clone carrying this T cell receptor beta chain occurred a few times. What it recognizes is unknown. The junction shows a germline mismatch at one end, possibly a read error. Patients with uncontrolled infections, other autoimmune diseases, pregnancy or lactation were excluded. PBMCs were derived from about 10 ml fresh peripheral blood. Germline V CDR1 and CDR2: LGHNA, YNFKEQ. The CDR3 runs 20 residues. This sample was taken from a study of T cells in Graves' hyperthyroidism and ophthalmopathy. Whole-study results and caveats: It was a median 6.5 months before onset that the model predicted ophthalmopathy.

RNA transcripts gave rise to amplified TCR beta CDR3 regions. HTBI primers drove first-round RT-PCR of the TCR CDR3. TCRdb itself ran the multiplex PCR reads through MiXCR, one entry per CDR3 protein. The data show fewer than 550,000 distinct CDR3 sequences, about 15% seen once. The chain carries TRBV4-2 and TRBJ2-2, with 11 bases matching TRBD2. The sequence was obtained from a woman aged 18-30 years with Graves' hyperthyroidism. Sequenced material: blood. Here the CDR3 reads CVSSQDRVAGGLGNTGELFF. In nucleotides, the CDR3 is TGTGTCAGCAGCCAAGATAGGGTAGCGGGGGGGCTTGGGAACACCGGGGAGCTGTTTTTT.